This T cell receptor beta chain came from a study of T cell responses to AZD1222 COVID-19 vaccine. Across the study: Combined were second doses at about 4 or about 12 weeks.

The study, taken as a whole, reports: A mostly white British donor set with more females was recruited, and clonal diversity was possibly underestimated. Spike-specific TCR breadth and depth were elevated following two AZD1222 doses.

Notes on this clone: Antigen specificity is unknown.

Germline lookup yields CDR1 SGHRS and CDR2 YFSETQ. CDR3 length: 15 amino acids. J was trimmed by 2 bases and V by 5 bases; bases with no gene match: 8. Sequencing was performed with immunoSEQ multiplex PCR; in TCRdb, only in-frame clones are kept and a portion is missing. The sample includes around 70,000 clones, just over 85% of them seen just once. The chain carries TRBV5-1 and TRBJ2-5, with 8 bases that match TRBD1. This material consisted of peripheral blood, taken on day 0 of AZD1222 vaccination. The clonotype was recovered from an adult in good health. The CDR3 region has the DNA TGCGCCAGCAGACTCGACAGGGGTTGGCAAGAGACCCAGTACTTC. Translating gives CASRLDRGWQETQYF.